This TCR beta chain was recovered during a study of control samples from healthy donors and cancer patients. This CDR3 spans 12 amino acids. Germline lookup yields CDR1 ENHRY and CDR2 SYGVKD. V was pared by 8 bases and J by 7 bases, with 12 bases between. Only in-frame clones appear in the TCRdb table, and some are missing; sequencing was by immunoSEQ multiplex PCR. The sample has 100,000 to 150,000 clones; more than 75% are singletons. The rearrangement joins TRBV10-3 to TRBJ2-1; D tentatively fits TRBD1 or TRBD2 (5 bases each). Sequencing input: blood. The clonotype originates from a man aged 18 to 29 in good health. This CDR3 reads CAIEGNKNEQFF. The CDR3 coding sequence is TGTGCCATCGAGGGGAACAAGAATGAGCAGTTCTTC.